Detailed here is one T cell receptor beta chain. The antigen is not known. This sample is drawn from a study of cytomegalovirus exposure and HLA in healthy donors. General study results and limits: In most subjects, TCR beta sequences reportedly gave accurate predictions of HLA-A and HLA-B alleles.

Use of 60 Vbeta and 13 Jbeta primers characterized the PCR. The table came from immunoSEQ multiplex PCR; TCRdb's copy has only in-frame clones and leaves some out. Of fewer than 150,000 clones in the sample, roughly two thirds were seen once. The CDR3 is made up of 19 amino acids. The trim removed 5 bases at V and 10 bases at J, leaving 24 bases unmatched. Germline V gives CDR1 LNHNV, CDR2 YYDKDF (reference sequence). This clonotype originated in a human donor in good health. The sample consisted of PBMCs. The chain employs TRBV15 and TRBJ2-1, with TRBD2 matching 9 bases. This chain's CDR3 is CATSQEPAYGGGAGYEQFF. The CDR3 nucleotides are TGTGCCACCAGCCAAGAGCCTGCCTACGGCGGGGGGGCCGGATACGAGCAGTTCTTC.